This T cell receptor beta chain is drawn from a study of cytomegalovirus exposure and HLA in healthy donors. Study in general: About 77 million unique TCRs from HLA-typed donors made up an early data release.

The CDR3 has 17 amino acids. Per the germline V gene, CDR1 is MDHEN and CDR2 is SYDVKM. The trim removed 3 bases at V and 8 bases at J, leaving 13 bases unmatched. As regards this clone: Its antigen is currently unknown.

Study observations and caveats: A later look showed TCR association rates differing by HLA locus, highest for DRB1 and lowest for HLA-C. It was reportedly the case that the classifier diagnosed cytomegalovirus status with high specificity and sensitivity. Presence/absence analyses rested on an assumption that sequencing depth was roughly uniform across donors.

13 Jbeta primers and 60 Vbeta primers were used for the PCR. Assay: immunoSEQ multiplex PCR; the TCRdb copy retains only in-frame clones and omits some. This sample carries about 160,000 clones, 85% of them seen once, and the ten largest clones take 1%. The chain combines TRBV28 with TRBJ2-1; 10 bases align to TRBD2. Source material: PBMCs. The source is a boy younger than 10 in good health and CMV-seronegative. CDR3 in amino acids: CASSFRAASGSFDEQFF. For the CDR3, the DNA is TGTGCCAGCAGTTTCCGCGCGGCTAGCGGGAGCTTCGATGAGCAGTTCTTC.